One and the same sample provided the 13 T cell receptor beta chains below, sequenced in a study of Ad26.COV2.S vaccination and SARS-CoV-2 variants. Regarding treatment: some 20 received Ad26.COV2.S at low or high dose, single or two shots; 5 received placebo; per-sample allocation not given. Sampling was performed 63 days after the first vaccine or placebo injection. Repertoires were generated with immunoSEQ multiplex PCR, while TCRdb's copy carries only in-frame clones and drops some. The data show 440,000 or so clones, about 92% seen once. The material was peripheral blood, obtained in a trial of Ad26.COV2.S vaccine versus placebo. The receptors were sampled from a person between 18 and 65 years old who received the Ad26.COV2.S COVID-19 vaccine or a placebo.

This clone was detected once. The chain links TRBV10-3 to TRBJ1-5, with TRBD1 identical over 11 bases. Losses at the gene ends were 10 bases for V and 3 bases for J; bases not matched to a gene: 8. This CDR3 has 15 amino acids. The germline gives CDR1 ENHRY, CDR2 SYGVKD. As DNA, the CDR3 is TGTGCCAGCGGACAGGGGGCATCGGACAATCAGCCCCAGCATTTT. This codes for CASGQGASDNQPQHF.

The sample holds one count of this clone. V gene TRBV4-2 combines with J gene TRBJ1-6; tentatively, D is TRBD1 (6 bases). CDR3 length equals 15 residues. Germline assignment: CDR1 LGHNA and CDR2 YNFKEQ. With 1 base removed from V and 7 bases from J, the gap between germline ends came to 11 bases. The CDR3 DNA reads as TGTGCCAGCAGCCAAGTTGACGGGGGCAATTCACCCCTCCACTTT. This sequence encodes CASSQVDGGNSPLHF.

The rearrangement links TRBV12-3 or TRBV12-4 to TRBJ2-7; the D call may be TRBD1 or TRBD2 (5 bases each). This CDR3 has 13 amino acids. V was clipped by 5 bases and J by 10 bases, with 18 bases between them. The CDR3: CASSLQWGTVQYF. CDR3 coding DNA: TGTGCCAGCAGTCTCCAATGGGGGACGGTTCAGTACTTC.

The chain couples TRBV6-2 or TRBV6-3 to TRBJ2-1; TRBD2 is a possible D gene (5 bases). Germline V gives CDR1 MNHEY, CDR2 SVGEGT. Trimming removed 0 bases from V and 6 bases from J, with 9 bases in between. This CDR3 is built from 14 residues. In nucleotides, the CDR3 is TGTGCCAGCAGTTACTCCGGGATTCTCAATGAGCAGTTCTTC. Its translation is CASSYSGILNEQFF.

The chain carries TRBV15 and TRBJ1-1; 9 bases match TRBD1. Trimming at V came to 1 base and at J to 7 bases, leaving 19 bases not matched to a gene. The CDR3 length is 19 residues. From germline, CDR1 is LNHNV and CDR2 YYDKDF (reference sequence). CDR3 protein: CATSRGSSRDRVVRNEAFF. The CDR3 nucleotides read TGTGCCACCAGCAGAGGATCATCACGGGACAGGGTAGTGAGAAATGAAGCTTTCTTT.

The table lists this clone with a count of one. This chain connects TRBV6-5 to TRBJ2-5; possibly TRBD1 for D (6 bases). The CDR3 loop spans 14 amino acids. Per the germline V gene, CDR1 is MNHEY and CDR2 is SVGAGI. V shed 6 bases and J shed 4 bases, with 15 bases lying between them. CDR3 coding DNA: TGTGCCAGCAGGGTCAGGGGCTGGGGAGAGACCCAGTACTTC. This translates into CASRVRGWGETQYF.

J is TRBJ2-1 and V is TRBV19, with D uncertain. The CDR3 has 15 residues. Germline V gene data show CDR1 as LNHDA and CDR2 as SQIVND (reference sequence). V dropped 3 bases and J dropped 4 bases, with 13 bases sitting between them. The CDR3 here is CASSISRRIYNEQFF. The CDR3 nucleotides read TGTGCCAGTAGTATCTCCAGACGGATATACAATGAGCAGTTCTTC. The full variable domain, completed using reference TRBV19 and TRBJ2-1, is DGGITQSPKYLFRKEGQNVTLSCEQNLNHDAMYWYRQDPGQGLRLIYYSQIVNDFQKGDIAEGYSVSREKKESFPLTVTSAQKNPTAFYLCASSISRRIYNEQFFGPGTRLTVL.

This chain connects TRBV25-1 to TRBJ2-7; 8 nucleotides match TRBD1. V lost 3 bases to trimming and J lost 2 bases; unmatched junction nucleotides: 6. Germline loops: CDR1 MGHDK, CDR2 SYGVNS. The CDR3 has 15 residues. CDR3 coding DNA: TGTGCCAGCAGTGACCTCGACAGGGGCGCCTACGAGCAGTACTTC. It codes for CASSDLDRGAYEQYF.

V gene TRBV6-6 combines with J gene TRBJ2-2; 7 bases align to TRBD2. Germline V lookup: CDR1 MNHNY, CDR2 SVGAGI (reference sequence). V gave up 10 bases and J gave up 5 bases; unmatched junction bases: 16. The CDR3 is 16 amino acids. This CDR3 is CAIAPFAGASTGELFF. Written as DNA, the CDR3 is TGTGCCATCGCTCCCTTTGCGGGAGCGAGTACCGGGGAGCTGTTTTTT.

J is TRBJ2-7 and V is TRBV19; 8 bases are shared with TRBD1. CDR1 is LNHDA and CDR2 is SQIVND in the germline V gene (reference sequence). Unmatched junction bases numbered 10, after V lost 6 bases and J lost 0 bases. The CDR3 is made up of 16 amino acids. CDR3 region: CASSPRQGMGSYEQYF. The CDR3 DNA follows: TGTGCCAGTAGCCCCCGACAGGGGATGGGCTCCTACGAGCAGTACTTC.

This clone was recorded once. This sequence joins TRBV6-5 and TRBJ2-7; 8 bases fit TRBD1. The CDR3 spans 15 residues. CDR1 and CDR2 (germline): MNHEY, SVGAGI. The V and J ends lost 5 bases and 2 bases, in that order; junction bases with no gene match: 8. CDR3 bases: TGTGCCAGCAGTCCTATAGGACAGGGCGCCTACGAGCAGTACTTC. It is translated as CASSPIGQGAYEQYF.

The chain combines TRBV28 with TRBJ2-2; TRBD2 matches 9 bases. V was clipped by 2 bases and J by 6 bases; unmatched bases: 4. Germline lookup yields CDR1 MDHEN and CDR2 SYDVKM. The CDR3 is 15 residues long. The CDR3 reads CASSLLTSGSGELFF. The CDR3 DNA follows: TGTGCCAGCAGTTTACTGACTAGCGGATCCGGGGAGCTGTTTTTT.

V usage is TRBV12-3 or TRBV12-4 and J usage is TRBJ2-2; no clear D gene. Between the trimmed V and J ends, which lost 10 bases and 8 bases, there was a span of 8 bases. The CDR3 spans 10 residues. CDR3 sequence (DNA): TGTGCCACCCGCTTAGGGGAGCTGTTTTTT. Protein: CATRLGELFF.